Below are 25 T cell receptor beta chains sequenced from a single sample in a study of OX40 agonist ivuxolimab in advanced cancers. The table came from immunoSEQ multiplex PCR; TCRdb's copy has only in-frame clones and leaves some out. The sample shows 19,000 or so clones, approximately 87% of them seen only once. The sample consisted of CD4+ or CD8+ T cells sorted from blood, taken in a trial of the OX40 agonist ivuxolimab. These receptor sequences come from an adult with an advanced solid tumor such as melanoma, head and neck, liver or kidney cancer.

The table lists this clone with a count of one. This chain links TRBV5-1 with TRBJ2-5, with 11 nucleotides matching TRBD1. Per germline, CDR1 SGHRS and CDR2 YFSETQ. Unmatched junction bases numbered 3, after V lost 2 bases and J lost 3 bases. The CDR3 extends over 15 amino acids. The CDR3 region is CASSFQGQGEETQYF. In DNA form, the CDR3 reads TGCGCCAGCAGCTTCCAGGGACAGGGGGAAGAGACCCAGTACTTC. The complete variable domain, with remaining parts taken from reference TRBV5-1 and TRBJ2-5, reads KAGVTQTPRYLIKTRGQQVTLSCSPISGHRSVSWYQQTPGQGLQFLFEYFSETQRNKGNFPGRFSGRQFSNSRSEMNVSTLELGDSALYLCASSFQGQGEETQYFGPGTRLLVL.

This chain connects TRBV18 to TRBJ2-7, with D tentatively TRBD1 (6 bases). Trimming shortened V by 3 bases and J by 0 bases, and 12 bases separated the two germline ends. There are 15 residues in the CDR3. In germline, CDR1 is KGHSH, CDR2 LQKENI. In DNA form, the CDR3 reads TGTGCCAGCTCACCTGGGCAGGGGACCTCCTACGAGCAGTACTTC. Amino acid sequence: CASSPGQGTSYEQYF. Full variable domain (outside the CDR3, taken from reference TRBV18 and TRBJ2-7): NAGVMQNPRHLVRRRGQEARLRCSPMKGHSHVYWYRQLPEEGLKFMVYLQKENIIDESGMPKERFSAEFPKEGPSILRIQQVVRGDSAAYFCASSPGQGTSYEQYFGPGTRLTVT.

This clone was counted once. The genes are TRBV15 and TRBJ2-6; D is uncertain. Trimming pared 1 base from V and 0 bases from J, leaving 4 bases between. The CDR3 covers 15 residues. The germline CDR1 and CDR2 sequences are LNHNV and YYDKDF (reference sequence). The DNA of the CDR3 is TGTGCCACCAGCAGAGGAGGCTCTGGGGCCAACGTCCTGACTTTC. Its translation: CATSRGGSGANVLTF.

This chain joins TRBV2 and TRBJ2-1, with D perhaps TRBD2 (5 bases). Germline values: CDR1 SNHLY, CDR2 FYNNEI. The CDR3 has 13 amino acids. V was trimmed by 8 bases and J by 9 bases, leaving 17 bases between them. The CDR3 sequence: CASGPEPEVEQFF. CDR3 sequence (DNA): TGTGCCAGCGGGCCGGAACCGGAGGTTGAGCAGTTCTTC. Together with reference TRBV2 and TRBJ2-1, the CDR3 gives the full variable domain: EPEVTQTPSHQVTQMGQEVILRCVPISNHLYFYWYRQILGQKVEFLVSFYNNEISEKSEIFDDQFSVERPDGSNFTLKIRSTKLEDSAMYFCASGPEPEVEQFFGPGTRLTVL.

V and J are TRBV5-2 and TRBJ2-6; TRBD1, the table's D call, lacks a check against the DNA. TRBV5-2 is described as a pseudogene. The CDR3 has 15 residues. CDR3 sequence (DNA): TGCGCCAGCAGCCAACAGAGCTCTGGGGCCAACGTCCTGACTTTC. It is translated as CASSQQSSGANVLTF.

The V and J genes are TRBV25-1 and TRBJ1-2, with TRBD1 identical over 7 bases. The CDR3 sequence is 16 residues long. Losses at the gene ends were 4 bases for V and 5 bases for J; bases not matched to a gene: 13. CDR1 and CDR2 from the germline V gene are MGHDK and SYGVNS. The CDR3 sequence is CASSGIAQGGRYGYTF. The CDR3 DNA follows: TGTGCCAGCAGTGGAATTGCGCAGGGGGGAAGGTATGGCTACACCTTC.

The gene calls are TRBV25-1 and TRBJ1-6, with D hard to call. V was clipped by 2 bases and J by 12 bases, with 14 bases between them. This CDR3 has 14 amino acids. Looked up from germline, CDR1 is MGHDK and CDR2 is SYGVNS. The CDR3 reads CASSENLGNGPLHF. The DNA for the CDR3 is TGTGCCAGCAGTGAAAACCTGGGGAACGGACCCCTCCACTTT.

The chain employs TRBV7-2 and TRBJ2-7; perhaps D is TRBD1 or TRBD2 (5 bases each). Trimming pared 5 bases from V and 4 bases from J, leaving 15 bases between. Germline assignment: CDR1 SGHTA and CDR2 FQGNSA. The CDR3 runs 14 residues. The CDR3 loop is CASSQLGAGYEQYF. CDR3 coding DNA: TGTGCCAGCAGCCAGCTCGGGGCGGGTTACGAGCAGTACTTC.

This sequence joins TRBV5-6 and TRBJ1-3; D is perhaps TRBD1 (6 bases). Trimming removed 4 bases from V and 0 bases from J, with 14 bases in between. CDR3 length: 16 residues. In germline, CDR1 is SGHDT, CDR2 YYEEEE. CDR3 DNA: TGTGCCAGCAGCACACAAGGACAGCTCTCTGGAAACACCATATATTTT. Protein: CASSTQGQLSGNTIYF. The full variable domain, rest sourced from reference TRBV5-6 and TRBJ1-3, is DAGVTQSPTHLIKTRGQQVTLRCSPKSGHDTVSWYQQALGQGPQFIFQYYEEEERQRGNFPDRFSGHQFPNYSSELNVNALLLGDSALYLCASSTQGQLSGNTIYFGEGSWLTVV.

V gene TRBV9 combines with J gene TRBJ1-1, with TRBD1 matching 12 bases. In germline, CDR1 is SGDLS, CDR2 YYNGEE. The ends lost 5 bases at V and 10 bases at J; junction bases unmatched: 18. This CDR3 has 17 residues. For the CDR3, the DNA is TGTGCCAGCAGTTCCGAGGGACCGGGACAGGGGGCGAGTTTAGCTTTCTTT. It specifies CASSSEGPGQGASLAFF.

The V gene is TRBV5-1, the J gene TRBJ2-1; 7 positions match TRBD2. This CDR3 comprises 16 residues. V was pared by 6 bases and J by 5 bases, with 14 bases of the junction left unmatched. Germline V gene lookup returns CDR1 SGHRS and CDR2 YFSETQ. For the CDR3, the DNA is TGCGCCAGCACCCGGGGAACGGGGGGTTATAACAATGAGCAGTTCTTC. Amino acids: CASTRGTGGYNNEQFF.

This chain links TRBV7-9 with TRBJ2-7; 7 positions match TRBD1. Germline-derived CDR1 and CDR2 are SEHNR and FQNEAQ (reference sequence). V lost 5 bases and J lost 5; bases outside the gene matches: 6. The CDR3 is 13 residues long. The CDR3 reads CASSPTGFDEQYF. For the CDR3, the DNA is TGTGCCAGCAGCCCGACAGGGTTCGACGAGCAGTACTTC.

The chain uses TRBV2 and TRBJ2-3, with 7 bases lining up with TRBD2. With V trimmed by 7 bases and J by 2 bases, 9 bases remained unmatched. The CDR3 has 15 residues. Germline V lookup: CDR1 SNHLY, CDR2 FYNNEI. The CDR3 bases are TGTGCCAGCAAGCCTGGGCGGGGGTTCACAGATACGCAGTATTTT. Amino acid sequence: CASKPGRGFTDTQYF.

The chain uses TRBV27 and TRBJ2-7; D is undetermined. CDR1 and CDR2 (germline): MNHEY, SMNVEV (reference sequence). The V end lost 7 bases, the J end lost 5 bases, and 21 bases lay between the germline ends. CDR3 length: 15 residues. The CDR3 loop reads CASTPLAAFGNEQYF. Written as DNA, the CDR3 is TGTGCCAGCACCCCCTTGGCGGCATTTGGGAACGAGCAGTACTTC.

The sample holds one count of this clone. Mismatch with germline at one junction end may stem from a read error. This chain uses TRBV5-4 with TRBJ2-5; D remains unclear. CDR3 length: 14 amino acids. Germline CDR1 and CDR2: SGHNT and YYREEE (reference sequence). Here the CDR3 reads CVSSWTTTQETQYF. CDR3 sequence (DNA): TGTGTCAGCAGCTGGACGACCACCCAAGAGACCCAGTACTTC. Variable domain in full (rest from reference TRBV5-4 and TRBJ2-5): ETGVTQSPTHLIKTRGQQVTLRCSSQSGHNTVSWYQQALGQGPQFIFQYYREEENGRGNFPPRFSGLQFPNYSSELNVNALELDDSALYLCVSSWTTTQETQYFGPGTRLLVL.

The chain combines TRBV2 with TRBJ1-4; D not resolved. V lost 6 bases and J 8 bases, leaving 13 bases between the germline ends. Germline CDR1 is SNHLY and CDR2 is FYNNEI. This CDR3 is 13 amino acids long. This chain's CDR3 is CASSLFSGEKLFF. The CDR3 DNA reads TGTGCCAGCAGCCTCTTTAGTGGAGAAAAACTGTTTTTT.

This sequence joins TRBV14 and TRBJ2-1; 7 bases map to TRBD2. Per germline, CDR1 SGHDN and CDR2 FVKESK. V trimming: 1 base; J trimming: 3 bases; junction bases outside the gene matches: 6. The CDR3 length is 16 residues. The CDR3 protein is CASSQATAGIYNEQFF. Written as DNA, the CDR3 is TGTGCCAGCAGCCAAGCGACAGCGGGGATCTACAATGAGCAGTTCTTC. Variable domain in full (rest from reference TRBV14 and TRBJ2-1): EAGVTQFPSHSVIEKGQTVTLRCDPISGHDNLYWYRRVMGKEIKFLLHFVKESKQDESGMPNNRFLAERTGGTYSTLKVQPAELEDSGVYFCASSQATAGIYNEQFFGPGTRLTVL.

J is TRBJ1-2 and V is TRBV5-1; possible D gene TRBD1, 5 bases. Trimming cost V 0 bases and J 4 bases, with 7 bases left between them. This CDR3 has 13 residues. CDR1 and CDR2 (germline): SGHRS, YFSETQ. The CDR3 sequence: CASSLAGTYGYTF. The CDR3 nucleotides read TGCGCCAGCAGCTTGGCAGGGACCTATGGCTACACCTTC.

The V call is TRBV5-1, the J call TRBJ2-2, with 8 bases identical to TRBD1. The J segment lost 0 bases and the V segment lost 1 base, leaving 5 bases of the junction unmatched. The CDR3 runs 17 residues. CDR1 and CDR2 from the germline V gene are SGHRS and YFSETQ. CDR3 bases: TGCGCCAGCAGCTTGCAACCACAGGGGGCGAACACCGGGGAGCTGTTTTTT. Encoded protein: CASSLQPQGANTGELFF. Complete variable domain (other parts from reference TRBV5-1 and TRBJ2-2): KAGVTQTPRYLIKTRGQQVTLSCSPISGHRSVSWYQQTPGQGLQFLFEYFSETQRNKGNFPGRFSGRQFSNSRSEMNVSTLELGDSALYLCASSLQPQGANTGELFFGEGSRLTVL.

This clone has a handful of counts. CDR3 loop: CASSLIAGNNQPQHF. CDR3 nucleotides: TGTGCCAGCAGTCTGATAGCGGGTAACAATCAGCCCCAGCATTTT. The rearrangement uses TRBV6-5 and TRBJ1-5; D gene unclear. The length of the CDR3 is 15 residues. Trimming cost V 5 bases and J 3 bases, with 14 bases left between them. Germline CDR1 MNHEY, CDR2 SVGAGI.

The CDR3: CASSRGLAGVQETQYF. The CDR3 bases are TGTGCCAGCAGCAGGGGACTAGCGGGAGTCCAAGAGACCCAGTACTTC. The V gene is TRBV7-3, the J gene TRBJ2-5; the match to TRBD2 covers 14 bases. Germline V gives CDR1 SGHTA, CDR2 FQGTGA. CDR3 length equals 16 residues. The ends lost 5 bases at V and 1 base at J; junction bases unmatched: 3.

This sequence joins TRBV25-1 and TRBJ2-1, with TRBD2 identical over 10 bases. The CDR3 has 15 residues. The germline CDR1 and CDR2 sequences are MGHDK and SYGVNS. The junction had 6 bases not matched to a gene; V was cut back by 4 bases and J by 6 bases. The CDR3 spells CASSVSGGEFNEQFF. In DNA, the CDR3 is TGTGCCAGCAGTGTAAGCGGGGGGGAGTTCAATGAGCAGTTCTTC.

The rearrangement uses TRBV9 and TRBJ1-2; the D gene is possibly TRBD1 (5 bases). V gave up 0 bases and J gave up 13 bases, with 10 bases separating them. CDR1 and CDR2 (germline): SGDLS, YYNGEE. The CDR3 spans 11 residues. The CDR3 bases are TGTGCCAGCAGCGTAGGACAGACCGCCACCTTC. It codes for CASSVGQTATF. Drawing the rest from reference TRBV9 and TRBJ1-2, the complete variable domain is DSGVTQTPKHLITATGQRVTLRCSPRSGDLSVYWYQQSLDQGLQFLIQYYNGEERAKGNILERFSAQQFPDLHSELNLSSLELGDSALYFCASSVGQTATFGSGTRLTVV.

The chain has TRBV7-9 and TRBJ2-3; a possible D gene is TRBD2 (5 bases). The V end was cut by 8 bases, the J end by 2 bases, with 11 bases between. Germline values: CDR1 SEHNR, CDR2 FQNEAQ (reference sequence). This CDR3 is 13 amino acids long. CDR3 sequence: CASGRRDTDTQYF. The CDR3 DNA reads TGTGCCAGCGGGAGACGGGACACAGATACGCAGTATTTT.

The rearrangement links TRBV29-1 to TRBJ1-1, with a tentative D call TRBD1 (6 bases). The CDR3 is made up of 11 amino acids. Per germline, CDR1 SQVTM and CDR2 ANQGSEA. The CDR3 reads CGGQTNTEAFF. The CDR3 DNA reads as TGCGGCGGACAGACAAACACTGAAGCTTTCTTT.